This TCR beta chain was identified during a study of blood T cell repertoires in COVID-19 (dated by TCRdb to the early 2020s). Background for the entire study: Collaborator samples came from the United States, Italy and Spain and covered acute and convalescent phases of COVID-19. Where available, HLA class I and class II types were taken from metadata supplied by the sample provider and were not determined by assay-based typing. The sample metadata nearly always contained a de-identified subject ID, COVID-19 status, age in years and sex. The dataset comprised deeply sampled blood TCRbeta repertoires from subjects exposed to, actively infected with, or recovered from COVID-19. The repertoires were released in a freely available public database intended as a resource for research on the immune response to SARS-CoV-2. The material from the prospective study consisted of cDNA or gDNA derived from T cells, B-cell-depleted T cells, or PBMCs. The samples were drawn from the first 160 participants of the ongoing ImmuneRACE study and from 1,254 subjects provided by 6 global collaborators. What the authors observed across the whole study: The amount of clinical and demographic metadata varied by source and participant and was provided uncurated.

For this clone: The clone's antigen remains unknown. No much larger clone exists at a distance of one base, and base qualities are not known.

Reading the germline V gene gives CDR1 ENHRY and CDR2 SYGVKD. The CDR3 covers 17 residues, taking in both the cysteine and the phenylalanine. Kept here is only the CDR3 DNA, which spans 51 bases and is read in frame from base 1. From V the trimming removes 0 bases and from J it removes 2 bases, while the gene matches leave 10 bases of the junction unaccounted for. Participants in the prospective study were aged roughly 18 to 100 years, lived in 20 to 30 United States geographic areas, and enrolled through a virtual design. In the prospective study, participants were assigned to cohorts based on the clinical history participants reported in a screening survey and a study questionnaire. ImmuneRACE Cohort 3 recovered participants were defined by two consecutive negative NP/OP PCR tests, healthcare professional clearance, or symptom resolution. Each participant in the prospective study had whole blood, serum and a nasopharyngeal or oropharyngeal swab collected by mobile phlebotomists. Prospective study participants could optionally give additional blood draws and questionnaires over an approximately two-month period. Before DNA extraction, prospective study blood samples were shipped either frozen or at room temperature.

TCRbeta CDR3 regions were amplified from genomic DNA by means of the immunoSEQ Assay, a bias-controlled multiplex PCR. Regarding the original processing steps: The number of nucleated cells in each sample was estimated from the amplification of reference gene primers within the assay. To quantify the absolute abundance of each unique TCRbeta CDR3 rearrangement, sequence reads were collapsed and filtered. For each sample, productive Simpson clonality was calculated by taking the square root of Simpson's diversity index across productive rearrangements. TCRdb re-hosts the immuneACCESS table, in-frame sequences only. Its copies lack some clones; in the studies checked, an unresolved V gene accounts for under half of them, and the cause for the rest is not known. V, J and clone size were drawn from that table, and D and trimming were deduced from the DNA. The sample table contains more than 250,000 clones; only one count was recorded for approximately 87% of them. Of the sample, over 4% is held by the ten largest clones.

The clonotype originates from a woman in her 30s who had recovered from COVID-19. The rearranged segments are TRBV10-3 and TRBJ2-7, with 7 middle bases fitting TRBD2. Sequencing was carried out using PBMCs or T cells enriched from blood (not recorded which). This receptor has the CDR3 CAISESKYLGTTYEQYF. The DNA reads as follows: TGTGCCATCAGTGAGTCGAAGTATCTCGGGACTACCTACGAGCAGTACTTC.